The sequence of this T cell receptor (beta chain) was determined in a study of cytomegalovirus exposure and HLA in healthy donors. CDR1 and CDR2 (germline): WSHSY, SAAADI. This CDR3 region has 14 residues. The V gene end was trimmed by 4 bases and the J gene end by 1 base; junction bases not matched to a gene: 0. Concerning this clone: Antigen specificity is unknown.

Study-wide results and limits: The classifier was said to identify cytomegalovirus status with high specificity and sensitivity. Listed as cytomegalovirus-associated were approximately 160 TCR beta chains.

Generated by immunoSEQ multiplex PCR, the TCRdb table keeps only in-frame clones and is missing some. The table includes some 170,000 clones, about 85% detected once. Sequenced sample: PBMCs. This clonotype was sampled from a man under 40 in good health and CMV-seropositive. The rearrangement joins TRBV10-2 to TRBJ2-3, with 9 bases fitting TRBD2. The CDR3 DNA is TGCGCCAGCAGTGCTAGCGGGGGCACAGATACGCAGTATTTT. This codes for CASSASGGTDTQYF.